Sequencing of this T cell receptor beta chain was carried out in a study of tumor and adjacent non-tumor tissue in lung cancer. Whole-study context: Patients comprised about a dozen adenocarcinoma, 2 squamous cell carcinoma and 1 small cell lung cancer. Study conclusions and caveats: Patients with more diverse tumor TCRs had worse survival.

Turning to this clonotype: Its cognate antigen is unknown. The junction departs from germline at one end; a sequencing error may be responsible.

The V gene's germline CDR1 is SQVTM and CDR2 ANQGSEA. This CDR3 spans 14 amino acids. The template was RNA from unsorted bulk tissue. TCRbeta libraries were built with three rounds of nested PCR, modified from ARM-PCR. From the multiplex PCR reads, TCRdb called clonotypes with MiXCR, one entry per CDR3 protein. The data contain about 110,000 distinct CDR3 sequences, approximately 87% of them singletons. The receptor's source is a man in his sixties or seventies with non-small cell lung cancer. The rearrangement links TRBV29-1 to TRBJ1-2; no reliable D call. The sample comprised lung tumor tissue. CDR3: CSAERGKAHYAYTF. The CDR3 DNA reads TGCAGCGCCGAGAGAGGGAAGGCTCATTATGCCTACACCTTC.